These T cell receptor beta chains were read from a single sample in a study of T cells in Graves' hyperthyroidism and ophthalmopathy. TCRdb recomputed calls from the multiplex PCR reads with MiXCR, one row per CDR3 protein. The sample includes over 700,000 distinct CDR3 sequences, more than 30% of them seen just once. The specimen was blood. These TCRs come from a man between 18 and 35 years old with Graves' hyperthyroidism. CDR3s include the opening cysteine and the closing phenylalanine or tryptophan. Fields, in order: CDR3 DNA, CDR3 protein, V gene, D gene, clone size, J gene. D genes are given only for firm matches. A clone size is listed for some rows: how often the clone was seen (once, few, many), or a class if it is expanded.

TGTGCTGGTTCTCAGACTAACTATGGCTACACCTTC	CAGSQTNYGYTF	TRBV10-3	NA	NA	TRBJ1-2
TGCAGTGCCCCGGACCCCTCTGGAAACACCATATATTTT	CSAPDPSGNTIYF	TRBV20-1	NA	NA	TRBJ1-3
TGTGCCAGCAGTCAAACGGAGACAGAGTTATTC	CASSQTETELF	TRBV12-3/TRBV12-4	NA	many	TRBJ1-2
TGTGCCACCAGCGCGACAGGGGGGAAGACTGAAGCTTTCTTT	CATSATGGKTEAFF	TRBV15	TRBD1	many	TRBJ1-1
TGCAGCGCTCGGACAGTCTATGGCTACACCTTC	CSARTVYGYTF	TRBV29-1	NA	NA	TRBJ1-2
TGTGCCATCAGTGACAGGGGAAATAGCAATCAGCCCCAGCATTTT	CAISDRGNSNQPQHF	TRBV10-3	NA	many	TRBJ1-5
TGTGCCAGCAGTTACCCTAGCGAGCAGTACTTC	CASSYPSEQYF	TRBV6-2/TRBV6-3	NA	few	TRBJ2-7
TGTGCCAGCTCGGGGGCGCAGGGGGCATACGGCACTGAAGCTTTCTTT	CASSGAQGAYGTEAFF	TRBV19	TRBD1	many	TRBJ1-1
TGTGCCAGCAGTTCACAGGGTGGGCAAGAGACCCAGTACTTC	CASSSQGGQETQYF	TRBV12-3/TRBV12-4	NA	many	TRBJ2-5
TGTGCCATTCGCCCAGCTGCCGCAGACTTCTCCTACGAGCAGTACTTC	CAIRPAAADFSYEQYF	TRBV10-3	NA	NA	TRBJ2-7
TGTGCCAGCGGGCCGTACACCGGGGAGCTGTTTTTT	CASGPYTGELFF	TRBV9	NA	many	TRBJ2-2
TGCAGTGCAAGTAGGGGGACCGCCCAAGAGACCCAGTACTTC	CSASRGTAQETQYF	TRBV20-1	NA	NA	TRBJ2-5
TGTGCCAGCAGCATGTGGGACGGCTCCTACGAGCAGTACTTC	CASSMWDGSYEQYF	TRBV7-9	NA	many	TRBJ2-7
TGTGCCATCAGTGAGTCGCCCGGGCGGGTATATTCACCCCTCCACTTT	CAISESPGRVYSPLHF	TRBV10-3	NA	NA	TRBJ1-6
TGTGCCAGCAGTTACGGGGGAACCCAAGAGACCCAGTACTTC	CASSYGGTQETQYF	TRBV6-5	NA	NA	TRBJ2-5
TGTGCCAGCAGCGTTGGACAGGATCCCAACTACGAGCAGTACTTC	CASSVGQDPNYEQYF	TRBV9	TRBD1	few	TRBJ2-7
TGCGCCAGCAGCCAAGATAGGGGACAGGGGCAGCCCCAGCATTTT	CASSQDRGQGQPQHF	TRBV4-1	TRBD1	few	TRBJ1-5
TGTGCCAGCAGTGGACTTGTAGAAGAGACCCAGTACTTC	CASSGLVEETQYF	TRBV2	NA	many	TRBJ2-5
TGCAGTGCCCGCGCGGGACTTGGCTACACCTTC	CSARAGLGYTF	TRBV20-1	NA	NA	TRBJ1-2
TGCGCCAGCAGCCAAGCTGGCCTCGGGGAGACCCAGTACTTC	CASSQAGLGETQYF	TRBV4-1	NA	NA	TRBJ2-5
TGCAGCGTTGTAGCAGAGAACACCGGGGAGCTGTTTTTT	CSVVAENTGELFF	TRBV29-1	NA	many	TRBJ2-2
TGCGCCAGCAGCCTAGGACAGGGAAAAGCTGAATACACCTTC	CASSLGQGKAEYTF	TRBV4-1	TRBD1	NA	TRBJ1-2
TGCGCCAGCAGCCAGGGAATCGGCTACGAGCAGTACTTC	CASSQGIGYEQYF	TRBV5-4	NA	NA	TRBJ2-7
TGCAGCGCTCAGGCGATGAACACTGAAGCTTTCTTT	CSAQAMNTEAFF	TRBV29-1	NA	NA	TRBJ1-1
TGCGCCAGCAGCGGCGACCCGGTCCGGAGTCAAGAGACCCAGTACTTC	CASSGDPVRSQETQYF	TRBV4-1	NA	NA	TRBJ2-5
TGTGCCAGCAGCCAAGACAGGGGCGCTGAAGCTTTCTTT	CASSQDRGAEAFF	TRBV4-1	TRBD1	many	TRBJ1-1